Included here is one T cell receptor beta chain sequence, with context. Its antigen has not been determined. The data are from a study of monozygotic twins with inflammatory bowel disease (dated by TCRdb to about 2019). Looking at the study overall: The full study comprised about 28 monozygotic twin pairs: nine German pairs (four IBD-concordant, five IBD-discordant) and 19 IBD-discordant Danish pairs. The search for disease-associated traits relied mainly on comparing IBD patients with their genetically identical healthy co-twins within discordant pairs. Each individual had, on average, about 151 000 unique TCRalpha sequences and 181 000 unique TCRbeta sequences available for analysis.

From the cysteine through the phenylalanine, the CDR3 covers 13 amino acids. DNA for this receptor is not on file. CDR1 ENHRY and CDR2 SYGVKD were looked up in the germline V gene. The method behind the library was 5' RACE. For each TCR library, 3,000 to 4,000 ng of total RNA was used. For each sample, cDNA synthesis with SMARTScribe reverse transcriptase was split into eight separate reactions. During cDNA synthesis, template switching was used to introduce unique molecular identifiers that contained a 6-nucleotide sample barcode. TCRalpha and TCRbeta cDNA was amplified by two nested PCRs of roughly 15 and 9 cycles, with bead purification after each PCR. Before amplification, the cDNA was treated with uracil DNA-glycosylase and purified using the QIAquick PCR purification kit. In the second PCR, Illumina TruSeq-compatible adapters and sample-specific barcodes were added. TapeStation and Qubit were used to check library quality and concentration, and 4.5 to 5 ng of each library was pooled. Pooled libraries were sequenced on an Illumina HiSeq2500 single-index Rapid Run with 2 x 100 bp reads and custom sequencing primers. The authors' pipeline ran thus. UMI-based consensus assembly with MiGEC version 1.2.6 was used to correct PCR and sequencing errors. MiXCR version 2.1.1 handled V(D)J alignment, clonotype assembly and CDR3 extraction. Normalisation of gene usage, clonotype sharing and MAIT/NKT TCR abundance was achieved by analysing the top 1000, 10 000 and 20 000 clonotypes per sample. After downsampling to 27 000 UMIs, diversity was calculated as the inverse Simpson index using the vegan R package. Statistical testing used paired Mann-Whitney U tests on the discordant twin pairs and applied Benjamini-Hochberg correction for multiple testing. One entry per CDR3 protein sequence results from the TCRdb reprocessing of the reads, with DNA left out. TCRdb, not the authors, supplied the V and J calls. For this sample, the table gives 200,000 to 250,000 distinct CDR3 sequences. Less than 2% of the sample is held by the ten biggest clonotypes.

From each donor, an approximately 2.3 ml peripheral blood sample was drawn into PAXgene tubes and stored at -80 degrees C. Without any T cell sorting, total RNA was extracted from whole blood using the PAXgene blood miRNA kit on an automated QIAcube. Peripheral blood from monozygotic twin pairs concordant or discordant for inflammatory bowel disease was subjected to deep TCRalpha and TCRbeta repertoire profiling with unique molecular barcoding. For every twin pair, smoking habits were documented, and each individual was categorised as a current, former or never smoker. What the work shows at the level of the full study, not this receptor alone: Concordant and discordant twins showed no difference in repertoire similarity, possibly because of limited statistical power. TCRbeta repertoire diversity, by inverse Simpson index, was decreased in IBD patients compared with their healthy co-twins. The analysis was unable to tell different T cell subtypes apart. IBD patients shared fewer clonotypes with other individuals than healthy twins did, most markedly in patients showing signs of disease activity. Differing immunosuppressive treatments among patients may have added background noise and inter-individual variability to the repertoires. The results gave no support for a single strong signal or clonotype linked to IBD.

The receptor's source is a human donor with ulcerative colitis or Crohn's disease, or a healthy co-twin of an affected twin (not recorded which). This sequence uses TRBV10-3 and TRBJ1-1. The sequenced sample was blood. The CDR3 is CAISGNWIPEAFF.